This T cell receptor beta chain comes out of a study of T-cell memory formation after mild COVID-19. The CDR3 has 15 amino acids. Germline V CDR1 and CDR2: SQVTM, ANQGSEA. Trimming stripped 4 bases from V and 6 bases from J, with 19 bases between. Study-level results: The appearance of some responding clones in pre-infection memory suggested that cross-reactive memory joined. CD8+ contracting clones occupied EMRA, while CD4+ ones occupied mainly CM and EM.

TCRdb re-called the 5' RACE reads with MiXCR, one entry per CDR3 protein. The profile covers 170,000 or so distinct CDR3 sequences, with roughly 30% appearing a single time and 12% taken by the ten largest. Note on this clonotype: Its antigen remains unidentified.

The chain combines TRBV29-1 with TRBJ2-4, with D possibly TRBD1 on 6 matching bases. Sequenced input: PBMCs or a T cell subset sorted from them (not recorded which). The sequence came from an adult woman who had mild COVID-19 (a few samples of this study predate the infection). Cell type and time point are not known. CDR3 sequence (DNA): TGCAGCGTTGGGGTAGGACAGATGAACCCAAACATTCAGTACTTC. Translated, it gives CSVGVGQMNPNIQYF. Full variable domain (rest looked up from reference TRBV29-1 and TRBJ2-4): SAVISQKPSRDICQRGTSLTIQCQVDSQVTMMFWYRQQPGQSLTLIATANQGSEATYESGFVIDKFPISRPNLTFSTLTVSNMSPEDSSIYLCSVGVGQMNPNIQYFGAGTRLSVL.